Following are 29 T cell receptor beta chains from one sample sequenced in a study of cytomegalovirus exposure and HLA in healthy donors. Use of 60 Vbeta and 13 Jbeta primers characterized the PCR. Libraries were prepared by immunoSEQ multiplex PCR; TCRdb keeps only in-frame clonotypes and omits some of them. The repertoire holds about 150,000 clones, with roughly 80% as singletons. Sequencing was performed on PBMCs. The source is a woman aged 40 to 50 in good health and CMV-seronegative.

The V gene is TRBV28, the J gene TRBJ2-7, with D maybe TRBD2 (6 bases). Trimming cost V 1 base and J 6 bases, with 16 bases left between them. From germline, CDR1 is MDHEN and CDR2 SYDVKM. The CDR3 is made up of 15 amino acids. The CDR3 spells CASSLLFGGTCEQYF. DNA of the CDR3: TGTGCCAGCAGTTTATTATTCGGCGGGACCTGCGAGCAGTACTTC.

This chain joins TRBV25-1 and TRBJ2-7, with 7 bases aligning to TRBD1. The CDR3 spans 15 residues. Germline trimming cut 7 bases from V and 3 bases from J; bases unmatched to any gene: 12. CDR1 and CDR2 (germline): MGHDK, SYGVNS. The CDR3 nucleotides read TGTGCCAGCATACCCTCGACAGGGCACTTCTACGAGCAGTACTTC. It yields the protein CASIPSTGHFYEQYF.

The chain carries TRBV6-4 and TRBJ1-1, with D possibly being TRBD1 (5 bases). Looked up from germline, CDR1 is MRHNA and CDR2 is SNTAGT. Deletions cut 4 bases from V and 8 bases from J, with 17 bases between. CDR3 length: 14 amino acids. CDR3 sequence: CASSVLDTSKEAFF. CDR3 in DNA: TGTGCCAGCAGTGTACTGGACACCTCCAAGGAAGCTTTCTTT.

The chain recombines TRBV5-1 with TRBJ1-1, with no clear D. The V and J ends lost 0 bases and 4 bases respectively, with 7 bases between them. Germline V gene lookup returns CDR1 SGHRS and CDR2 YFSETQ. The CDR3 is 13 amino acids. The CDR3 DNA is TGCGCCAGCAGCTTGGACAGCACCACTGAAGCTTTCTTT. This codes for CASSLDSTTEAFF.

This CDR3 reads CASSLAVGAGQPQHF. CDR3 DNA sequence: TGTGCCAGCAGCTTAGCGGTGGGGGCGGGTCAGCCCCAGCATTTT. The genes are TRBV7-2 and TRBJ1-5; D is perhaps TRBD1 (6 bases). Trimming left V 0 bases short and J 6 bases short, with 12 bases between. This CDR3 has 15 residues. The V gene's germline CDR1 is SGHTA and CDR2 FQGNSA.

The V call is TRBV4-1, the J call TRBJ2-5; D gene uncertain. With 1 base removed from V and 3 bases from J, the gap between germline ends came to 12 bases. This CDR3 has 15 residues. Germline lookup yields CDR1 MGHRA and CDR2 YSYEKL. Here the CDR3 DNA reads TGCGCCAGCAGCCAAGCGTTCAACTTAAAAGAGACCCAGTACTTC. Encoded protein: CASSQAFNLKETQYF.

V is TRBV10-3 and J is TRBJ2-1; TRBD2 aligns across 7 bases. Germline V gene sequence: CDR1 ENHRY, CDR2 SYGVKD. This CDR3 region has 14 residues. J was trimmed by 9 bases and V by 3 bases; bases with no gene match: 8. The DNA for the CDR3 is TGTGCCATCAGTGACTTTGGCGGGGAGGGTGAGCAGTTCTTC. Its translation is CAISDFGGEGEQFF.

The chain is built from TRBV4-1 and TRBJ1-2, with D uncertain. The CDR3 has 15 residues. Trimming took 4 bases from V and 0 from J, leaving 12 bases between them. Per germline, CDR1 MGHRA and CDR2 YSYEKL. The DNA of the CDR3 is TGCGCCAGCAGCCCCCTCGGGTTCGCTAACTATGGCTACACCTTC. Its protein is CASSPLGFANYGYTF.

This clone has only one observation. This chain joins TRBV5-1 and TRBJ2-7; 9 positions agree with TRBD1. Trimming took 4 bases from V and 7 from J; bases not matched to a gene: 9. The germline gives CDR1 SGHRS, CDR2 YFSETQ. The CDR3 runs 14 residues. Here the CDR3 reads CASSMDRGFGEQYF. DNA of the CDR3: TGCGCCAGCAGCATGGACAGGGGTTTCGGGGAGCAGTACTTC.

The chain couples TRBV4-1 to TRBJ2-7, with a possible D match to TRBD1 (5 bases). The germline V and J ends were trimmed by 0 bases and 1 base, with 7 bases remaining between them. The CDR3 length is 14 residues. The V gene's germline CDR1 is MGHRA and CDR2 YSYEKL. The CDR3 protein is CASSQEPGSYEQYF. DNA for the CDR3: TGCGCCAGCAGCCAAGAGCCAGGGTCCTACGAGCAGTACTTC.

This clone was detected once. The rearrangement links TRBV19 to TRBJ2-5; the D gene is possibly TRBD1 (7 bases). The CDR3 is made up of 14 amino acids. V lost 9 bases and J 2 bases, leaving 16 bases between the germline ends. Per germline, CDR1 LNHDA and CDR2 SQIVND (reference sequence). This CDR3 reads CASRRGLTQETQYF. The DNA of the CDR3 is TGTGCCAGCAGGAGGGGGCTTACGCAAGAGACCCAGTACTTC.

V gene TRBV18 combines with J gene TRBJ1-1; D might be TRBD1 (5 bases). Trimming left V 4 bases short and J 1 base short, with 7 bases between. Germline V gives CDR1 KGHSH, CDR2 LQKENI. The CDR3 sequence is 13 residues long. CDR3 amino acids: CASSRGQNTEAFF. The CDR3 DNA sequence: TGTGCCAGCTCACGTGGACAGAACACTGAAGCTTTCTTT. Combining the CDR3 with reference TRBV18 and TRBJ1-1 gives the whole variable domain NAGVMQNPRHLVRRRGQEARLRCSPMKGHSHVYWYRQLPEEGLKFMVYLQKENIIDESGMPKERFSAEFPKEGPSILRIQQVVRGDSAAYFCASSRGQNTEAFFGQGTRLTVV.

The chain has TRBV2 and TRBJ2-7; D perhaps matches TRBD1 (6 bases). Trimming left V 8 bases short and J 4 bases short, with 12 bases between. The CDR3 sequence is 12 residues long. Germline values: CDR1 SNHLY, CDR2 FYNNEI. CDR3 residues: CASRQDGYEQYF. DNA for the CDR3: TGTGCCAGCCGACAGGACGGTTACGAGCAGTACTTC.

DNA of the CDR3: TGTGCCAGCAGCCTGACCCTAGCGGGGCTTCCCACAGATACGCAGTATTTT. Its protein product is CASSLTLAGLPTDTQYF. The rearrangement joins TRBV5-4 to TRBJ2-3; 9 bases align to TRBD2. CDR1 is SGHNT, CDR2 YYREEE, per germline (reference sequence). This CDR3 spans 17 amino acids. V lost 4 bases, J lost 2 bases, and 11 bases stayed unmatched.

V and J are TRBV29-1 and TRBJ2-7, with TRBD1 matching over 7 bases. The CDR3 sequence is 11 residues long. Germline V lookup: CDR1 SQVTM, CDR2 ANQGSEA. The V segment lost 7 bases and the J segment 0 bases; nucleotides outside the gene matches: 0. CDR3 sequence: CSAGGSYEQYF. Written as DNA, the CDR3 is TGCAGCGCAGGGGGCTCCTACGAGCAGTACTTC.

This clone was observed once. The gene calls are TRBV28 and TRBJ2-3; D is uncertain. V was clipped by 2 bases and J by 8 bases, with 8 bases between them. CDR1 and CDR2 (germline): MDHEN, SYDVKM. The CDR3 is made up of 12 amino acids. The CDR3 nucleotides are TGTGCCAGCAGTTTAAAATCGGGTACGCAGTATTTT. This codes for CASSLKSGTQYF.

This clone was seen only a few times. This chain links TRBV5-4 with TRBJ1-5; maybe TRBD1 (6 bases). V was cut by 4 bases and J by 7 bases, with 15 bases left in between. The CDR3 totals 14 residues. Germline CDR1 reads SGHNT; CDR2 reads YYREEE (reference sequence). CDR3 loop: CASSTAGTMQPQHF. CDR3 sequence (DNA): TGTGCCAGCAGCACCGCCGGGACAATGCAGCCCCAGCATTTT.

This clone was seen only a few times. The genes are TRBV6-1 and TRBJ1-1; 9 bases are shared with TRBD1. The V gene's germline CDR1 is MNHNS and CDR2 SASEGT. The CDR3 spans 13 residues. The junction had 9 bases not matched to a gene; V was cut back by 6 bases and J by 10 bases. CDR3 in DNA: TGTGCCAGCAGAAAAGACAGGGGGTTTGCAGCTTTCTTT. This codes for CASRKDRGFAAFF.

This sequence joins TRBV2 and TRBJ1-2, with 8 bases aligning to TRBD1. Per germline, CDR1 SNHLY and CDR2 FYNNEI. The length of the CDR3 is 13 residues. The junction had 7 bases not matched to a gene; V was cut back by 5 bases and J by 8 bases. CDR3 coding DNA: TGTGCCAGCAGTAACGACAGGGGAAGGGGCTACACCTTC. As protein: CASSNDRGRGYTF.

The chain uses TRBV2 and TRBJ1-1, with D unclear. The V and J ends lost 2 bases and 1 base respectively, with 8 bases between them. The CDR3 extends over 14 amino acids. Germline V lookup: CDR1 SNHLY, CDR2 FYNNEI. CDR3 in amino acids: CASSESYRNTEAFF. The CDR3 DNA is TGTGCCAGCAGTGAATCTTACAGGAACACTGAAGCTTTCTTT.

The V call is TRBV7-7, the J call TRBJ1-5; weak D call: TRBD1 (5 bases). V was clipped by 5 bases and J by 0 bases, with 11 bases between them. This CDR3 comprises 15 residues. The germline CDR1 and CDR2 sequences are SSHAT and FNYEAQ (reference sequence). The CDR3 sequence is CASSKTEYSNQPQHF. In DNA form, the CDR3 reads TGTGCCAGCAGCAAGACAGAGTATAGCAATCAGCCCCAGCATTTT.

The V call is TRBV19, the J call TRBJ2-2, with D maybe TRBD1 (5 bases). The ends were cut back, 7 bases at V and 2 bases at J, with 17 bases in the middle. CDR1 is LNHDA and CDR2 is SQIVND in the germline V gene (reference sequence). The length of the CDR3 is 16 residues. CDR3 coding DNA: TGTGCCAGTACTCCGGAGTGGTGGGGCAACACCGGGGAGCTGTTTTTT. It translates to CASTPEWWGNTGELFF.

This clone showed up just a few times. The rearrangement links TRBV6-5 to TRBJ1-5; no clear D. The CDR3 sequence is 13 residues long. Between the trimmed V and J ends, which lost 5 bases and 3 bases, there was a span of 8 bases. CDR1 and CDR2 from the germline V gene are MNHEY and SVGAGI. CDR3 in amino acids: CASSAGNNQPQHF. The DNA for the CDR3 is TGTGCCAGCAGTGCGGGAAACAATCAGCCCCAGCATTTT.

Here the CDR3 reads CASSDPRVEAFF. As DNA, the CDR3 is TGTGCCAGCAGTGACCCCAGGGTTGAAGCTTTCTTT. The J gene is TRBJ1-1, the V gene TRBV2, with D perhaps TRBD1 (5 bases). The ends were cut back, 3 bases at V and 7 bases at J, with 9 bases in the middle. The CDR3 has 12 amino acids. Germline CDR1 SNHLY, CDR2 FYNNEI.

CDR3 bases: TGTGCCAGCAGCCACGGTCCTAGCGGGGCGGTTACGCAGTATTTT. This encodes CASSHGPSGAVTQYF. The rearrangement uses TRBV14 and TRBJ2-3; 9 nucleotides align to TRBD2. V was pared by 3 bases and J by 8 bases, with 9 bases of the junction left unmatched. This CDR3 region has 15 residues. The germline V gene has CDR1 SGHDN and CDR2 FVKESK.

The chain uses TRBV18 and TRBJ1-3; 8 bases agree with TRBD1. V gave up 3 bases and J gave up 2 bases; unmatched junction bases: 3. From germline, CDR1 is KGHSH and CDR2 LQKENI. The CDR3 is made up of 15 amino acids. The CDR3 is CASSPMDRAGNTIYF. DNA of the CDR3: TGTGCCAGCTCACCTATGGACAGGGCTGGAAACACCATATATTTT.

The chain has TRBV4-2 and TRBJ2-3, with 10 bases that match TRBD2. Per germline, CDR1 LGHNA and CDR2 YNFKEQ. This CDR3 is built from 17 residues. V shed 6 bases, J shed 5 bases, and the junction held 14 bases outside the gene matches. CDR3 sequence reads: CASRVGVAGGDEDTQYF. The CDR3 coding sequence is TGTGCCAGCAGAGTCGGAGTAGCGGGGGGCGATGAAGATACGCAGTATTTT.

This chain joins TRBV7-9 and TRBJ1-1; possibly TRBD1 for D (5 bases). The CDR3 runs to 15 residues. V dropped 5 bases and J dropped 0 bases, with 13 bases sitting between them. Germline V CDR1 and CDR2: SEHNR, FQNEAQ (reference sequence). The CDR3 DNA sequence: TGTGCCAGCAGCCCCCCCCCGACAGTGAACACTGAAGCTTTCTTT. It translates to CASSPPPTVNTEAFF.

CDR3 coding DNA: TGTGCCACCAGCAGGACCCAACTAGCATCAGGTGAGCAGTTCTTC. Amino acid sequence: CATSRTQLASGEQFF. This chain joins TRBV15 and TRBJ2-1; the D gene is possibly TRBD2 (6 bases). Germline V gene lookup returns CDR1 LNHNV and CDR2 YYDKDF (reference sequence). Deletions cut 3 bases from V and 9 bases from J, with 18 bases between. This CDR3 has 15 residues. The complete variable domain, with remaining parts taken from reference TRBV15 and TRBJ2-1, reads DAMVIQNPRYQVTQFGKPVTLSCSQTLNHNVMYWYQQKSSQAPKLLFHYYDKDFNNEADTPDNFQSRRPNTSFCFLDIRSPGLGDTAMYLCATSRTQLASGEQFFGPGTRLTVL.